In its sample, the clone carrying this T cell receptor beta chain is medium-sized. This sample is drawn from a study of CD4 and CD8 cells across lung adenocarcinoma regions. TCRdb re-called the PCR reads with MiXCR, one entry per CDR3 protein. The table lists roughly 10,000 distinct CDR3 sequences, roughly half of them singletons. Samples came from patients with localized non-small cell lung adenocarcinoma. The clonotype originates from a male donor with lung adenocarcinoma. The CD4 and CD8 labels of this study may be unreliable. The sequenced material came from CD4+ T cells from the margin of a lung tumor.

Here the CDR3 DNA reads TGTGCCAGCAGCTTATCTCGGGTTCTGCGTGGGGCCAACGTCCTGACTTTC. Translated: CASSLSRVLRGANVLTF. V is TRBV7-2 and J is TRBJ2-6; D is unresolved. From germline, CDR1 is SGHTA and CDR2 FQGNSA. The CDR3 length is 17 residues. V dropped 2 bases and J dropped 3 bases, with 14 bases sitting between them. Filled out from reference TRBV7-2 and TRBJ2-6, the complete variable domain reads GAGVSQSPSNKVTEKGKDVELRCDPISGHTALYWYRQSLGQGLEFLIYFQGNSAPDKSGLPSDRFSAERTGGSVSTLTIQRTQQEDSAVYLCASSLSRVLRGANVLTFGAGSRLTVL.